A single sample is the source of the 27 T cell receptor beta chains below, sequenced in a study of blood T cells in healthy people across ages. Combining a sample-barcoded 5' primer with a J-beta primer mix, a second PCR ran for about 7 to 12 cycles. TCRdb reprocessed the 5' RACE reads with MiXCR, giving one entry per CDR3 protein. Of roughly 800,000 distinct CDR3 sequences listed, nearly 60% are singletons. The sample consisted of blood. All receptors come from a man aged 25 to 40 in good health.

The V gene is TRBV20-1, the J gene TRBJ2-5; unclear D gene. The germline V gene has CDR1 DFQATT and CDR2 SNEGSKA (reference sequence). Trimming cost V 5 bases and J 4 bases, with 17 bases left between them. This CDR3 has 14 residues. CDR3 sequence: CSAPGPSKAETQYF. CDR3 sequence (DNA): TGCAGTGCTCCCGGGCCTTCCAAGGCAGAGACCCAGTACTTC.

This clonotype was counted once. The rearrangement links TRBV4-3 to TRBJ2-7; 14 nucleotides match TRBD2. With V trimmed by 2 bases and J by 7 bases, 13 bases remained unmatched. CDR3 length: 18 residues. Germline lookup yields CDR1 LGHNA and CDR2 YSLEER. The CDR3 protein is CASSQYSGTSGSSNEQYF. The CDR3 DNA is TGCGCCAGCAGCCAATACTCCGGGACTAGCGGGAGTAGTAATGAGCAGTACTTC.

The chain couples TRBV19 to TRBJ2-5; D is uncertain. V gave up 6 bases and J gave up 10 bases, with 15 bases separating them. Per the germline V gene, CDR1 is LNHDA and CDR2 is SQIVND (reference sequence). The CDR3 loop spans 12 amino acids. CDR3 coding DNA: TGTGCCAGTAGGGGTGGCTCGAACGGCCAGTACTTC. Translated: CASRGGSNGQYF.

The chain is built from TRBV20-1 and TRBJ2-5; the D gene could be TRBD1 or TRBD2 (5 bases each). V shed 0 bases and J shed 0 bases, with 14 bases lying between them. The CDR3 is 16 amino acids. CDR1 and CDR2 from the germline V gene are DFQATT and SNEGSKA (reference sequence). The CDR3 loop is CSARDGARGYQETQYF. For the CDR3, the DNA is TGCAGTGCTAGAGATGGGGCCCGAGGGTACCAAGAGACCCAGTACTTC.

In the case of this clonotype: Mismatch with germline at one junction end may stem from a read error. The chain carries TRBV6-5 and TRBJ2-7; no clear D gene. CDR1 is MNHEY and CDR2 is SVGAGI in the germline V gene. The CDR3 sequence is 13 residues long. This CDR3 is CAGSSRRNYEQYF. CDR3 nucleotide sequence: TGTGCCGGCAGTTCTAGGCGGAACTACGAGCAGTACTTC.

This chain links TRBV27 with TRBJ2-7; a possible D gene is TRBD1 (5 bases). The CDR3 contains 16 residues. CDR1 and CDR2 (germline): MNHEY, SMNVEV (reference sequence). V was clipped by 5 bases and J by 0 bases, with 17 bases between them. The CDR3 is CASSPGPGRSSYEQYF. In DNA form, the CDR3 reads TGTGCCAGCAGTCCAGGGCCAGGGCGAAGCTCCTACGAGCAGTACTTC.

The chain recombines TRBV28 with TRBJ1-5, with D unresolved. V gave up 2 bases and J gave up 1 base, with 6 bases separating them. Per germline, CDR1 MDHEN and CDR2 SYDVKM. The CDR3 consists of 14 residues. CDR3 amino acids: CASSLRESNQPQHF. CDR3 DNA sequence: TGTGCCAGCAGTTTAAGGGAGAGCAATCAGCCCCAGCATTTT. The complete variable domain, with remaining parts taken from reference TRBV28 and TRBJ1-5, reads DVKVTQSSRYLVKRTGEKVFLECVQDMDHENMFWYRQDPGLGLRLIYFSYDVKMKEKGDIPEGYSVSREKKERFSLILESASTNQTSMYLCASSLRESNQPQHFGDGTRLSIL.

The chain uses TRBV3-1 and TRBJ2-3; 7 bases match TRBD2. Germline V gene lookup returns CDR1 LGHDT and CDR2 YNNKEL (reference sequence). The CDR3 consists of 15 residues. V shed 1 base and J 2 bases; nucleotides not matched to a gene: 3. This CDR3 is CASSQAAGHTDTQYF. The CDR3 DNA reads as TGTGCCAGCAGCCAAGCAGCGGGGCACACAGATACGCAGTATTTT.

This chain links TRBV7-9 with TRBJ2-3; the match to TRBD2 covers 9 bases. The junction had 5 bases not matched to a gene; V was cut back by 11 bases and J by 2 bases. This CDR3 region has 13 residues. Germline CDR1 SEHNR, CDR2 FQNEAQ (reference sequence). CDR3 protein: CAGPGLATDTQYF. CDR3 coding DNA: TGTGCCGGCCCGGGACTAGCCACAGATACGCAGTATTTT.

This rearrangement joins TRBV25-1 to TRBJ1-6; possible D gene TRBD1, 5 bases. The CDR3 is made up of 13 amino acids. Germline values: CDR1 MGHDK, CDR2 SYGVNS. The V gene lost 6 bases and the J gene lost 5 bases, with 8 bases spanning the gap. Written as DNA, the CDR3 is TGTGCCAGCAGACAGGCACATAATTCACCCCTCCACTTT. This sequence encodes CASRQAHNSPLHF.

The chain combines TRBV2 with TRBJ2-1; TRBD2 aligns across 10 bases. Germline CDR1 SNHLY, CDR2 FYNNEI. The CDR3 has 15 residues. Losses at the gene ends were 3 bases for V and 7 bases for J; bases not matched to a gene: 6. Written as DNA, the CDR3 is TGTGCCAGCAGTGATATACTAGCGGGGACTAATGAGCAGTTCTTC. Translating gives CASSDILAGTNEQFF. Based on the CDR3 plus reference TRBV2 and TRBJ2-1, the full variable domain is EPEVTQTPSHQVTQMGQEVILRCVPISNHLYFYWYRQILGQKVEFLVSFYNNEISEKSEIFDDQFSVERPDGSNFTLKIRSTKLEDSAMYFCASSDILAGTNEQFFGPGTRLTVL.

Here the CDR3 DNA reads TGCAGTGCTAGTGGCGGATCCTCAGGGGGCTACACCTTC. Its translation is CSASGGSSGGYTF. The genes are TRBV20-1 and TRBJ1-2; possibly TRBD1 for D (5 bases). The CDR3 spans 13 residues. Trimming stripped 3 bases from V and 8 bases from J, with 16 bases between. The germline V gene encodes CDR1 DFQATT and CDR2 SNEGSKA (reference sequence).

The chain employs TRBV6-1 and TRBJ1-2; D unclear. This CDR3 comprises 15 residues. Germline V gene lookup returns CDR1 MNHNS and CDR2 SASEGT. Trimming pared 7 bases from V and 5 bases from J, leaving 20 bases between. For the CDR3, the DNA is TGTGCCAGCAACCGAAAACTAGAAGGGAGATATGGCTACACCTTC. Its translation: CASNRKLEGRYGYTF.

The gene calls are TRBV28 and TRBJ2-5; 7 positions agree with TRBD1. The germline CDR1 and CDR2 sequences are MDHEN and SYDVKM. The CDR3 consists of 16 residues. Trimming removed 5 bases from V and 5 bases from J; junction bases left unmatched: 14. CDR3 coding DNA: TGTGCCAGCAGTATCCCCGGACAGGTGGTCCTGGAGACCCAGTACTTC. This sequence encodes CASSIPGQVVLETQYF.

The CDR3 is CASSLMEGQPQHF. CDR3 in DNA: TGTGCCAGCAGTTTGATGGAAGGCCAGCCCCAGCATTTT. The chain recombines TRBV28 with TRBJ1-5; D gene uncertain. This CDR3 is built from 13 residues. Germline V gene sequence: CDR1 MDHEN, CDR2 SYDVKM. Trimming took off 3 bases at V and 7 bases at J, with 10 bases between the two ends.

The CDR3 sequence: CASSLWGSEGEQYF. CDR3 nucleotide sequence: TGTGCCAGCAGCTTGTGGGGTTCCGAGGGGGAGCAGTACTTC. The chain recombines TRBV5-5 with TRBJ2-5; D might be TRBD1 (6 bases). CDR1 and CDR2 (germline): SGHKS, YYEKEE (reference sequence). The V end was cut by 1 base, the J end by 11 bases, with 18 bases between. There are 14 residues in the CDR3.

This clonotype was counted between two and nine times. The CDR3 nucleotides are TGCAGCGGCGGAGCGGGAGTATTGGTAAATGAGCAGTTCTTC. Its translation: CSGGAGVLVNEQFF. This rearrangement joins TRBV29-1 to TRBJ2-1; 8 nucleotides agree with TRBD2. Looked up from germline, CDR1 is SQVTM and CDR2 is ANQGSEA. V dropped 7 bases and J dropped 7; count of bases not matched to a gene: 12. The CDR3 is made up of 14 amino acids.

Note on this clonotype: One end of the junction is discordant with germline, which a read error may explain. The chain carries TRBV20-1 and TRBJ2-7, with 11 bases lining up with TRBD2. CDR1 is DFQATT and CDR2 is SNEGSKA in the germline V gene (reference sequence). The CDR3 is made up of 14 amino acids. DNA for the CDR3: TGCAGTGCTAGGCTCCTAGCGGGAGGAAGAGAGCAGCACTTC. Protein sequence: CSARLLAGGREQHF.

Notes on this clonotype: The junction departs from germline at one end; a sequencing error may be responsible. V gene TRBV29-1 combines with J gene TRBJ2-7; unclear D gene. CDR1 SQVTM and CDR2 ANQGSEA come from the germline V gene. CDR3 size: 12 residues. CDR3 amino acids: CGVVAPSYEQYF. CDR3 coding DNA: TGCGGCGTTGTGGCTCCATCCTACGAGCAGTACTTC.

This clonotype came up a few times. The V and J genes are TRBV29-1 and TRBJ1-1, with D uncertain. There are 13 residues in the CDR3. CDR1 SQVTM and CDR2 ANQGSEA come from the germline V gene. Trimming stripped 1 base from V and 5 bases from J, with 11 bases between. CDR3 amino acids: CSVEVDFGTEAFF. The CDR3 nucleotides are TGCAGCGTTGAAGTGGACTTCGGTACTGAAGCTTTCTTT. Variable domain in full (rest from reference TRBV29-1 and TRBJ1-1): SAVISQKPSRDICQRGTSLTIQCQVDSQVTMMFWYRQQPGQSLTLIATANQGSEATYESGFVIDKFPISRPNLTFSTLTVSNMSPEDSSIYLCSVEVDFGTEAFFGQGTRLTVV.

There are a few counts of this clonotype. The chain carries TRBV7-9 and TRBJ2-7; D possibly matches TRBD1 or TRBD2 (5 bases each). V lost 4 bases, J lost 1 base, and 11 bases lay in between. The CDR3 has 14 residues. The V gene's germline CDR1 is SEHNR and CDR2 FQNEAQ (reference sequence). The CDR3 region has the DNA TGTGCCAGCAGCTCGGGACGGGAATCCTACGAGCAGTACTTC. Translation gives CASSSGRESYEQYF.

The J gene is TRBJ2-3, the V gene TRBV27; the match to TRBD2 covers 15 bases. Germline assignment: CDR1 MNHEY and CDR2 SMNVEV (reference sequence). The CDR3 is made up of 17 amino acids. The V and J ends lost 6 bases and 3 bases, in that order; junction bases with no gene match: 7. The CDR3 DNA follows: TGTGCCAGCAGACAGGGACTAGCGGGAGGCTCTACAGATACGCAGTATTTT. Its translation: CASRQGLAGGSTDTQYF.

The V call is TRBV20-1, the J call TRBJ2-4; 7 bases agree with TRBD2. This CDR3 contains 16 residues. The germline V gene encodes CDR1 DFQATT and CDR2 SNEGSKA (reference sequence). V shed 4 bases and J 6 bases; nucleotides not matched to a gene: 15. The CDR3 coding sequence is TGCAGTGCTATTCCTAATGGCCCCGGCGGGAGAAACATTCAGTACTTC. Residues: CSAIPNGPGGRNIQYF.

Only one count was recorded for this clonotype. J is TRBJ2-1 and V is TRBV12-3 or TRBV12-4; a possible D gene is TRBD2 (6 bases). The CDR3 length is 14 residues. Between the trimmed V and J ends, which lost 5 bases and 7 bases, there was a span of 15 bases. CDR3 nucleotides: TGTGCCAGCAGTCCCCAGGGACTTTCTAATGAGCAGTTCTTC. It encodes CASSPQGLSNEQFF.

This clonotype showed up just a few times. The V and J genes are TRBV20-1 and TRBJ2-7; 7 bases are a match to TRBD1. The CDR3 loop spans 15 amino acids. Per germline, CDR1 DFQATT and CDR2 SNEGSKA (reference sequence). Trimming took 3 bases from V and 3 from J; bases not matched to a gene: 11. CDR3 DNA sequence: TGCAGTGCTAGGCTTGCAGGGGGTGCGAGCTACGAGCAGTACTTC. Amino acid sequence: CSARLAGGASYEQYF.

The rearrangement links TRBV9 to TRBJ2-5; D is ambiguous. The CDR3 is 13 residues long. Germline CDR1 is SGDLS and CDR2 is YYNGEE. Deletions cut 2 bases from V and 2 bases from J, with 7 bases between. The CDR3 nucleotides are TGTGCCAGCAGCGTTGGATGGCAAGAGACCCAGTACTTC. Translation gives CASSVGWQETQYF.

This clonotype was counted between two and nine times. The chain combines TRBV7-2 with TRBJ2-7; a weak D match, TRBD2 (6 bases). Germline CDR1 reads SGHTA; CDR2 reads FQGNSA. This CDR3 comprises 15 residues. V was trimmed by 2 bases and J by 5 bases, leaving 16 bases between them. The CDR3 region is CASSLPPGGAHEQYF. CDR3 in DNA: TGTGCCAGCAGCTTACCCCCCGGGGGAGCTCACGAGCAGTACTTC.